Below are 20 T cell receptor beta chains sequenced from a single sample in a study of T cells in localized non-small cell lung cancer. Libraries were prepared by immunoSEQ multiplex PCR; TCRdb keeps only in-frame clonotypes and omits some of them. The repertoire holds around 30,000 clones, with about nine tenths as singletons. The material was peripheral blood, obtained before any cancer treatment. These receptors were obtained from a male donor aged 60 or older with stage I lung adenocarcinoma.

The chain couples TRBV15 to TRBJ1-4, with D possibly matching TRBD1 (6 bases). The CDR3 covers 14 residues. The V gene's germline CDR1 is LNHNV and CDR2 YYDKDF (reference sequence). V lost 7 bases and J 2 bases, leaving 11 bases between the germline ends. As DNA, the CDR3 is TGTGCCACCAAACAGGGTAGCACTAATGAAAAACTGTTTTTT. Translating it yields CATKQGSTNEKLFF.

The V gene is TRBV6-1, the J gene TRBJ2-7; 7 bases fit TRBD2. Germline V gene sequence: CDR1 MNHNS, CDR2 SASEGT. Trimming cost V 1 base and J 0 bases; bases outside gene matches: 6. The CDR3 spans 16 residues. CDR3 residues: CASSEDVGGGSYEQYF. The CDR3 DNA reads TGTGCCAGCAGTGAAGATGTGGGCGGGGGCTCCTACGAGCAGTACTTC.

The CDR3 sequence is CASNSQGQGNTEAFF. In DNA, the CDR3 is TGTGCCAGCAATTCTCAAGGACAGGGGAACACTGAAGCTTTCTTT. The gene calls are TRBV2 and TRBJ1-1; TRBD1 matches at 8 bases. Germline-derived CDR1 and CDR2 are SNHLY and FYNNEI. The CDR3 totals 15 residues. V shed 7 bases, J shed 1 base, and the junction held 8 bases outside the gene matches.

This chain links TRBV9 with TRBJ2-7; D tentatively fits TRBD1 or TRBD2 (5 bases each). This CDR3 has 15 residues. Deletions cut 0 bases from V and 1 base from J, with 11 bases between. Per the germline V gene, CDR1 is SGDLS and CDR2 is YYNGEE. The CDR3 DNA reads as TGTGCCAGCAGCGTAGGTTGGGGCGGGTCCTACGAGCAGTACTTC. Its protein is CASSVGWGGSYEQYF.

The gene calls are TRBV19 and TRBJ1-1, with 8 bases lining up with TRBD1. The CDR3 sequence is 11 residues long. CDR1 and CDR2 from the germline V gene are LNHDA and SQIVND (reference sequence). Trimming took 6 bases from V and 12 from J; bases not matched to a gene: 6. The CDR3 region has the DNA TGTGCCAGTAGGAAACAGGGGGAGACTTTCTTT. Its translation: CASRKQGETFF.

CDR3 nucleotide sequence: TGCAGCTCTAGGGGGTATGAGACCCAGTACTTC. Amino acid sequence: CSSRGYETQYF. This chain joins TRBV29-1 and TRBJ2-5; TRBD1 is a possible D gene (6 bases). The CDR3 covers 11 residues. Per the germline V gene, CDR1 is SQVTM and CDR2 is ANQGSEA. V lost 8 bases to trimming and J lost 5 bases, with 12 bases between them. Drawing the rest from reference TRBV29-1 and TRBJ2-5, the complete variable domain is SAVISQKPSRDICQRGTSLTIQCQVDSQVTMMFWYRQQPGQSLTLIATANQGSEATYESGFVIDKFPISRPNLTFSTLTVSNMSPEDSSIYLCSSRGYETQYFGPGTRLLVL.

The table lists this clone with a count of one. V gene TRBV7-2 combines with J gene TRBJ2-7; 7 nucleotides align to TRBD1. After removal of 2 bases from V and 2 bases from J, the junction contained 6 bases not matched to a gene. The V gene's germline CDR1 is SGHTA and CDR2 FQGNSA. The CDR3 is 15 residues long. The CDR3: CTSSLMGQSTYEQYF. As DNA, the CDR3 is TGTACCAGCAGCTTAATGGGACAGAGTACCTACGAGCAGTACTTC. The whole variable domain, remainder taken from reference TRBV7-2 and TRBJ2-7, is GAGVSQSPSNKVTEKGKDVELRCDPISGHTALYWYRQSLGQGLEFLIYFQGNSAPDKSGLPSDRFSAERTGGSVSTLTIQRTQQEDSAVYLCTSSLMGQSTYEQYFGPGTRLTVT.

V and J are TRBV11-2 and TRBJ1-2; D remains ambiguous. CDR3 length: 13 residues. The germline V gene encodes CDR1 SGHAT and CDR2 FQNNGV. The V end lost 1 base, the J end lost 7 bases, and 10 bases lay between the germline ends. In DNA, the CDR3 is TGTGCCAGCAGCTTAGTCTTTTTTTCTGGCTACACCTTC. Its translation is CASSLVFFSGYTF. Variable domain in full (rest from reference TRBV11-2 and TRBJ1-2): EAGVAQSPRYKIIEKRQSVAFWCNPISGHATLYWYQQILGQGPKLLIQFQNNGVVDDSQLPKDRFSAERLKGVDSTLKIQPAKLEDSAVYLCASSLVFFSGYTFGSGTRLTVV.

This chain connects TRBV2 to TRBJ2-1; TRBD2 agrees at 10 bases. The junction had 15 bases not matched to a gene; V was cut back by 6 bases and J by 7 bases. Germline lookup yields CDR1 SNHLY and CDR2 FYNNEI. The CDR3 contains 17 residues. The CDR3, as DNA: TGTGCCAGCAGAGAGAATAGCGGGGGGCCCAATGGGAATGAGCAGTTCTTC. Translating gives CASRENSGGPNGNEQFF.

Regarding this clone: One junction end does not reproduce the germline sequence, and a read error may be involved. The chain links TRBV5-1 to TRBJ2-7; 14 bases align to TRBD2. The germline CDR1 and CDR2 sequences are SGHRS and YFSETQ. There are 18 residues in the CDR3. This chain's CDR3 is CASTLGLGTSGGKYEQYF. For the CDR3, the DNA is TGCGCCAGCACCTTGGGGCTAGGGACTAGCGGGGGAAAATACGAGCAGTACTTC.

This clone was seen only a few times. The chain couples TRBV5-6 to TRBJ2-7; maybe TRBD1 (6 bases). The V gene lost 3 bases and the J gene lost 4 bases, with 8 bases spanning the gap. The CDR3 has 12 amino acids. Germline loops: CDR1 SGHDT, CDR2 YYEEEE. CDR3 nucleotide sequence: TGTGCCAGCAGCTGGCAGGGGTACGAGCAGTACTTC. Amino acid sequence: CASSWQGYEQYF. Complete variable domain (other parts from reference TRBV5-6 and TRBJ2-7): DAGVTQSPTHLIKTRGQQVTLRCSPKSGHDTVSWYQQALGQGPQFIFQYYEEEERQRGNFPDRFSGHQFPNYSSELNVNALLLGDSALYLCASSWQGYEQYFGPGTRLTVT.

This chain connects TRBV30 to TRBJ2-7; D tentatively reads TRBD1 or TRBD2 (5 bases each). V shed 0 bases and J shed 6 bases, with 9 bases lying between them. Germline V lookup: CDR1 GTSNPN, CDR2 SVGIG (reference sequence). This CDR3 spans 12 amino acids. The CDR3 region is CAWSVLGTEQYF. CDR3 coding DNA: TGTGCCTGGAGTGTACTCGGGACCGAGCAGTACTTC.

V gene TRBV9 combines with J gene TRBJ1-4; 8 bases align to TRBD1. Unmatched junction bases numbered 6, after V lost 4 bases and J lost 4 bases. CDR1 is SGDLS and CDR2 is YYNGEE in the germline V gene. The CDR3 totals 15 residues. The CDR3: CASSLGTGLNEKLFF. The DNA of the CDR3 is TGTGCCAGCAGCCTAGGGACAGGACTTAATGAAAAACTGTTTTTT.

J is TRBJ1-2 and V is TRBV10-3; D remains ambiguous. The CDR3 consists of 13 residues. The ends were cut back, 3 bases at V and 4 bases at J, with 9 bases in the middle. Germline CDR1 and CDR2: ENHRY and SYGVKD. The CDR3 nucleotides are TGTGCCATCAGTGAAGAGTGGATCTATGGCTACACCTTC. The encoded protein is CAISEEWIYGYTF.

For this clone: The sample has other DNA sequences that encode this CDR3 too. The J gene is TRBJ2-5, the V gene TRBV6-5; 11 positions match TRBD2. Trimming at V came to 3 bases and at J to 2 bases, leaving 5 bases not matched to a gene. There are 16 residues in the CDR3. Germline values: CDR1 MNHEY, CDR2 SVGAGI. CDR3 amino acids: CASSYSGTSGQETQYF. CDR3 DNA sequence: TGTGCCAGCAGTTATAGCGGGACTAGCGGACAAGAGACCCAGTACTTC.

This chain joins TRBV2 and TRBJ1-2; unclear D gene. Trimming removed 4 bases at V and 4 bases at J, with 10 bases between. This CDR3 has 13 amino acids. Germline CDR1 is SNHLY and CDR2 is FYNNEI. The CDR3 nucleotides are TGTGCCAGCAGTGCGGGTGTTTTCTATGGCTACACCTTC. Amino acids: CASSAGVFYGYTF.

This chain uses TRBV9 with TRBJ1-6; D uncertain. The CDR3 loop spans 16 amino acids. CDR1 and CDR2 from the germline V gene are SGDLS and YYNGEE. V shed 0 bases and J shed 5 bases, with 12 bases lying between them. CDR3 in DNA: TGTGCCAGCAGCGTAGCTATAAACGCTAATAATTCACCCCTCCACTTT. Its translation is CASSVAINANNSPLHF.

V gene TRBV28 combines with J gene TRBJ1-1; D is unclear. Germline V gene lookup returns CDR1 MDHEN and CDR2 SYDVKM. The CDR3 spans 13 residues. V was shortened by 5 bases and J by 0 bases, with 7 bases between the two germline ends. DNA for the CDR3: TGTGCCAGCAGTGGACCCCTGAACACTGAAGCTTTCTTT. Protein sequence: CASSGPLNTEAFF.

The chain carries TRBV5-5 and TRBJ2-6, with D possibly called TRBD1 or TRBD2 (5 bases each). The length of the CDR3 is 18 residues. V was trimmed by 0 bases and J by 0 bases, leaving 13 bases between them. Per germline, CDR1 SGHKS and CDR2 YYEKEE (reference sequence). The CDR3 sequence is CASSLGGVTLSGANVLTF. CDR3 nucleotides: TGTGCCAGCAGCTTGGGAGGGGTCACTCTCTCTGGGGCCAACGTCCTGACTTTC.

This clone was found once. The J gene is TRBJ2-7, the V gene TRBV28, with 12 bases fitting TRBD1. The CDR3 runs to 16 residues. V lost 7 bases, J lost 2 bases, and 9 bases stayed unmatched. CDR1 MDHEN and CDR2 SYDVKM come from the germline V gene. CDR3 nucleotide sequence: TGTGCCAGCATTTCCCAAGGGACAGGGGGCGCCTACGAGCAGTACTTC. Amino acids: CASISQGTGGAYEQYF.